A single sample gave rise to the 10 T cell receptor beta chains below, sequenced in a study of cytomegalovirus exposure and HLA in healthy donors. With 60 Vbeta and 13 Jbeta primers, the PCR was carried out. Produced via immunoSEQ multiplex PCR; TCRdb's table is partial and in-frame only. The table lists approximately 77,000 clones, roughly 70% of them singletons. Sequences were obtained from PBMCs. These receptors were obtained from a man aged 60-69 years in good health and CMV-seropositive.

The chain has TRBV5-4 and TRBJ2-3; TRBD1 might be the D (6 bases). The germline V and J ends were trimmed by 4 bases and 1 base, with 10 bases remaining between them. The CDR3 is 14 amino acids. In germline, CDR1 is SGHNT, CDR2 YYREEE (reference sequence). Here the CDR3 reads CASSQRQGTDTQYF. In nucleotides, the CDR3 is TGTGCCAGCAGCCAACGACAGGGCACAGATACGCAGTATTTT. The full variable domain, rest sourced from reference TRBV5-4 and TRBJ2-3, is ETGVTQSPTHLIKTRGQQVTLRCSSQSGHNTVSWYQQALGQGPQFIFQYYREEENGRGNFPPRFSGLQFPNYSSELNVNALELDDSALYLCASSQRQGTDTQYFGPGTRLTVL.

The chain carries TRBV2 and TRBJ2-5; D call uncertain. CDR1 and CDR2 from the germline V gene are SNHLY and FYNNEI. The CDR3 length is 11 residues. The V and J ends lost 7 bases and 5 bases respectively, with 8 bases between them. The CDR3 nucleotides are TGTGCCAGCACCGAGGTGGAGACCCAGTACTTC. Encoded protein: CASTEVETQYF.

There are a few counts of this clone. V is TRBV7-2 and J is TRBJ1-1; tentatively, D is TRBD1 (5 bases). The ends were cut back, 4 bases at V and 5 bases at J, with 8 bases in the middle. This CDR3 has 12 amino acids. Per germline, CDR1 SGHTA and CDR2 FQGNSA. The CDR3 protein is CASSWGGTEAFF. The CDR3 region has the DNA TGTGCCAGCAGCTGGGGGGGTACTGAAGCTTTCTTT.

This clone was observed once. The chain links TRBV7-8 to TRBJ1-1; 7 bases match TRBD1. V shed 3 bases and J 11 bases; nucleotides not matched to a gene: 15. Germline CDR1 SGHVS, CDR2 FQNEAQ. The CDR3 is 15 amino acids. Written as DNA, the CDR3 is TGTGCCAGCAGCTTGGGTAACACCCACAGGGGAGAGGCTTTCTTT. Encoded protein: CASSLGNTHRGEAFF. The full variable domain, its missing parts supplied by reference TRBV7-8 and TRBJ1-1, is GAGVSQSPRYKVAKRGQDVALRCDPISGHVSLFWYQQALGQGPEFLTYFQNEAQLDKSGLPSDRFFAERPEGSVSTLKIQRTQQEDSAVYLCASSLGNTHRGEAFFGQGTRLTVV.

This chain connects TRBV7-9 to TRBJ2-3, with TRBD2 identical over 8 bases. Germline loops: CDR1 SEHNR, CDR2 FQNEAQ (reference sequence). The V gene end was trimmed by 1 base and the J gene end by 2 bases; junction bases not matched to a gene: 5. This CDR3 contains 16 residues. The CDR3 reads CASSLGELAATDTQYF. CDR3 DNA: TGTGCCAGCAGCTTAGGGGAACTAGCGGCCACAGATACGCAGTATTTT.

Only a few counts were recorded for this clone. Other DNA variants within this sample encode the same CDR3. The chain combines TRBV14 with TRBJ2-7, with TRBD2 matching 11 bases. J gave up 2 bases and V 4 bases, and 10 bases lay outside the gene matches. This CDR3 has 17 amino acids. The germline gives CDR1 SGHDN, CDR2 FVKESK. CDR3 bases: TGTGCCAGCAGCCGGGGAGTAGCGGGAGGGAGCCCCTACGAGCAGTACTTC. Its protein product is CASSRGVAGGSPYEQYF.

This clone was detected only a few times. CDR3 loop: CASSVEEQTGQPQHF. The CDR3 DNA sequence: TGTGCCAGCAGCGTAGAAGAACAGACCGGTCAGCCCCAGCATTTT. The chain joins TRBV9 to TRBJ1-5; D call uncertain. The CDR3 runs 15 residues. CDR1 and CDR2 from the germline V gene are SGDLS and YYNGEE. V shed 0 bases and J shed 6 bases, with 13 bases lying between them.

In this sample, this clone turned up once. CDR3 protein: CASSEDAGYHEQYF. Here the CDR3 DNA reads TGTGCCAGCAGTGAGGATGCGGGGTACCACGAGCAGTACTTC. The chain combines TRBV2 with TRBJ2-5; the D gene is possibly TRBD2 (6 bases). The DNA end lines up better with TRBJ2-7; the J call may be wrong. The CDR3 consists of 14 residues. The V gene's germline CDR1 is SNHLY and CDR2 FYNNEI.

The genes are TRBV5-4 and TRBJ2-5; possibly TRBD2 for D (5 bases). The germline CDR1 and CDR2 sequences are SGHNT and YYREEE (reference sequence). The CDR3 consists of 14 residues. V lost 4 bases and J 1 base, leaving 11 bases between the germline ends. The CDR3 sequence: CASSPRAVQETQYF. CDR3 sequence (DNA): TGTGCCAGCAGCCCGCGGGCAGTCCAAGAGACCCAGTACTTC.

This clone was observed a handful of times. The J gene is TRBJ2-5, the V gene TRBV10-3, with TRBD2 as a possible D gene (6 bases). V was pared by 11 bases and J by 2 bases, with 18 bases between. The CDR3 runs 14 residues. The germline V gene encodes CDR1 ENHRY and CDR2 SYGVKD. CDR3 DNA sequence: TGTGCCGTTGCAAAGGCGGGGCCACAAGAGACCCAGTACTTC. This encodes CAVAKAGPQETQYF.